Sequencing of this TCR beta chain was carried out in a study of beta chain features in type 1 diabetes. Across the whole study: Age, gender and cell yields were similar between patients and healthy donors. The study, taken as a whole, reports: Shortening that was moderate but significant affected the TCRB CDR3s of Type 1 diabetes patients in all four CD4+ subsets.

This clone has just a few counts. As yet, its antigen is unknown. The single heparinised draw taken from each donor contained approximately 100 mL of blood on average. Germline CDR1 and CDR2: SGHVS and FNYEAQ. Between the trimmed V and J ends, which lost 4 bases and 5 bases, there was a span of 15 bases. The CDR3 spans 14 residues. Reverse transcribing all isolated RNA meant expressed TCRB transcripts were sequenced. Profiled with immunoSEQ multiplex PCR; TCRdb holds only in-frame clones, not every one. The table records about 290,000 clones, 7.5% to 9.5% of them present only once. This sequence originates from a woman aged 18 to 35 in good health. This sequence joins TRBV7-6 and TRBJ2-7; D unclear. The sample comprised central memory CD4+ T cells from blood. CDR3 in amino acids: CASSWGVQEDEQYF. CDR3 nucleotide sequence: TGTGCCAGCAGCTGGGGTGTTCAAGAGGACGAGCAGTACTTC.